Sequencing of this T cell receptor beta chain was carried out in a study of neoadjuvant nivolumab and ipilimumab in lung cancer. The V gene's germline CDR1 is SGHAT and CDR2 FQDESV (reference sequence). This CDR3 has 18 amino acids. V was pared by 2 bases and J by 0 bases, with 7 bases of the junction left unmatched. Here immunoSEQ multiplex PCR was the method, and the copy in TCRdb shows in-frame clones only, minus some. The sample has approximately 7,700 clones; around 86% are singletons. The TCR originated in an adult with non-small cell lung cancer. Some clones in this sample may be carry-over from other donors' samples. Sample: tumor tissue, taken after neoadjuvant nivolumab, alone or with ipilimumab, at or shortly before surgery. The chain has TRBV11-1 and TRBJ2-6; 7 bases line up with TRBD2. CDR3 in amino acids: CASSLNPLAGSGANVLTF. CDR3 nucleotides: TGTGCCAGCAGCTTAAATCCCTTAGCGGGCTCTGGGGCCAACGTCCTGACTTTC.